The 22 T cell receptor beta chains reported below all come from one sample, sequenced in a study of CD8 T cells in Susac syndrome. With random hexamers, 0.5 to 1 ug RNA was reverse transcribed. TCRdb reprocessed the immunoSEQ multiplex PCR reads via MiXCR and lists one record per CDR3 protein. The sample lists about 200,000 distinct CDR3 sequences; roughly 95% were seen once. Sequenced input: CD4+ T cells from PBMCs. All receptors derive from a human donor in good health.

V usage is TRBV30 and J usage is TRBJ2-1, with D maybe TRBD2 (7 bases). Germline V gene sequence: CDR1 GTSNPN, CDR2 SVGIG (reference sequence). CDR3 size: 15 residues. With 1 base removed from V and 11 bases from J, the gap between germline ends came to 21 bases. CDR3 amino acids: CAWSGLGAEREKQFF. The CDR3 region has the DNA TGTGCCTGGAGTGGATTGGGGGCTGAGCGGGAAAAGCAGTTCTTC.

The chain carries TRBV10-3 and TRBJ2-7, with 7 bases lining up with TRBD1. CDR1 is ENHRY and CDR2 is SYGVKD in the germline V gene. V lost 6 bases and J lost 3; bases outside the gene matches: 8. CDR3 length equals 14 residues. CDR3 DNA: TGTGCCATCAGCGGGGACAGCCCTCGCTACGAGCAGTACGTC. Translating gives CAISGDSPRYEQYV.

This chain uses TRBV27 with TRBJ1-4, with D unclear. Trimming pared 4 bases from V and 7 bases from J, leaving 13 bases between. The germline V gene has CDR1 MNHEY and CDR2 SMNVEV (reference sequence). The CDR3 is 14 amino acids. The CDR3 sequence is CASSYRPAGEKLFF. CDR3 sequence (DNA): TGTGCCAGCAGTTATCGGCCAGCTGGTGAAAAACTGTTTTTT. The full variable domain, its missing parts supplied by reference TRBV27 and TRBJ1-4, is EAQVTQNPRYLITVTGKKLTVTCSQNMNHEYMSWYRQDPGLGLRQIYYSMNVEVTDKGDVPEGYKVSRKEKRNFPLILESPSPNQTSLYFCASSYRPAGEKLFFGSGTQLSVL.

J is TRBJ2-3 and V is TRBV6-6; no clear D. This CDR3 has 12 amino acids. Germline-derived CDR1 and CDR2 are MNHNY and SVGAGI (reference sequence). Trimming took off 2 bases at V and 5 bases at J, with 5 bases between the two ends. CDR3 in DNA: TGTGCCAGCAGTTACGAAGGAGATACGCAGTATTTT. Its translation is CASSYEGDTQYF.

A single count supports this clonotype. CDR3 bases: TGCAGCGTTGAAGATGGGCGACGGAACACTGAAGCTTTCTTT. Its protein is CSVEDGRRNTEAFF. This chain joins TRBV29-1 and TRBJ1-1; D not certain. The germline V gene encodes CDR1 SQVTM and CDR2 ANQGSEA. This CDR3 comprises 14 residues. Between the trimmed V and J ends, which lost 0 bases and 1 base, there was a span of 9 bases.

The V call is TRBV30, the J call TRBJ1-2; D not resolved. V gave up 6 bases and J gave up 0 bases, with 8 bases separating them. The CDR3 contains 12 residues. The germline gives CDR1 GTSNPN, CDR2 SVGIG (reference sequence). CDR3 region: CACRAPNYGYTF. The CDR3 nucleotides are TGTGCCTGCCGGGCACCTAACTATGGCTACACCTTC.

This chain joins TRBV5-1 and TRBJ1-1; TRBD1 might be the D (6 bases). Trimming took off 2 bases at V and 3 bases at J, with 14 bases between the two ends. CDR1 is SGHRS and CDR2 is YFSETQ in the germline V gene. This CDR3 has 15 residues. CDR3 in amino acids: CASSLDPSGDTEAFF. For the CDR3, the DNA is TGCGCCAGCAGCTTAGACCCCTCAGGGGACACTGAAGCTTTCTTT.

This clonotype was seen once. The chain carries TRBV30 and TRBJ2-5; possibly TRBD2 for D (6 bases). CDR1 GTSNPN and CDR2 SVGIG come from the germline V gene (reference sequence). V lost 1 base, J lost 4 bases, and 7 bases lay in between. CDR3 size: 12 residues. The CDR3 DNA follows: TGTGCCTGGAGTGGCGGGGTAGAGACCCAGTACTTC. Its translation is CAWSGGVETQYF.

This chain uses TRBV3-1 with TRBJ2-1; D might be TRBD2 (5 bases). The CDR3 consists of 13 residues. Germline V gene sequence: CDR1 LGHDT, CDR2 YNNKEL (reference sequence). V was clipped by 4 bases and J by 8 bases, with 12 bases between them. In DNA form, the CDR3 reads TGTGCCAGCAGCCGGGAGTCATGGGATGAGCAGTTCTTC. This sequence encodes CASSRESWDEQFF.

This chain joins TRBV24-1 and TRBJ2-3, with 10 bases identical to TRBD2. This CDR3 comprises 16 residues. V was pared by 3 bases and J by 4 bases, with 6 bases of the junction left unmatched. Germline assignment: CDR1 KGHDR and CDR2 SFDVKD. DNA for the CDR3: TGTGCCACCAGTGATCCCAGCGGGAGGGCCTCAGATACGCAGTATTTT. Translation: CATSDPSGRASDTQYF.

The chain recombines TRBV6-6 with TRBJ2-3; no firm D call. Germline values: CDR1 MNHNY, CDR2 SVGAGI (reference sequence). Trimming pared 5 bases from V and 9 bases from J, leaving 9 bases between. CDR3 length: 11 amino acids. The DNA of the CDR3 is TGTGCCAGCAGTCCTGGATCCACGCAGTATTTT. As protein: CASSPGSTQYF.

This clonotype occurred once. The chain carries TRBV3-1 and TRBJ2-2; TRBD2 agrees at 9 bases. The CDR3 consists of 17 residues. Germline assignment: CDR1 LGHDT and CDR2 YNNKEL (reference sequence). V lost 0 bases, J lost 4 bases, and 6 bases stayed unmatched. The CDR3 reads CASSQEGAGGPTGELFF. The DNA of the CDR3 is TGTGCCAGCAGCCAAGAGGGGGCGGGAGGGCCCACCGGGGAGCTGTTTTTT.

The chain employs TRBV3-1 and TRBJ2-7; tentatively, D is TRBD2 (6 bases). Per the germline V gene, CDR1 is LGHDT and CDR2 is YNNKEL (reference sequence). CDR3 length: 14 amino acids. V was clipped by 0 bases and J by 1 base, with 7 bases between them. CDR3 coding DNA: TGTGCCAGCAGCCAAGACGGAGGGTCCTACGAGCAGTACTTC. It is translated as CASSQDGGSYEQYF.

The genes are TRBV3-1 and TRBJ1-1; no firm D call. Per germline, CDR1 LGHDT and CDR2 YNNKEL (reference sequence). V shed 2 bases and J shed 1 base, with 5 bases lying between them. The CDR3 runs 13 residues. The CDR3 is CASSQIENTEAFF. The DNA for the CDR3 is TGTGCCAGCAGCCAAATAGAGAACACTGAAGCTTTCTTT.

The CDR3 reads CASSDGTGGWMTQYF. The DNA for the CDR3 is TGTGCCAGCAGCGATGGGACAGGGGGGTGGATGACCCAGTACTTC. The gene calls are TRBV11-2 and TRBJ2-5; 11 nucleotides agree with TRBD1. This CDR3 spans 15 amino acids. Germline CDR1 and CDR2: SGHAT and FQNNGV. With 5 bases clipped from V and 7 bases from J, the junction kept 9 bases outside the gene matches.

CDR3 DNA: TGCAGTGCCTATCAGTCTGAAAAACTGTTTTTT. Residues: CSAYQSEKLFF. The chain joins TRBV20-1 to TRBJ1-4; D uncertain. This CDR3 is 11 amino acids long. Trimming removed 6 bases at V and 7 bases at J, with 9 bases between. CDR1 is DFQATT, CDR2 SNEGSKA, per germline (reference sequence).

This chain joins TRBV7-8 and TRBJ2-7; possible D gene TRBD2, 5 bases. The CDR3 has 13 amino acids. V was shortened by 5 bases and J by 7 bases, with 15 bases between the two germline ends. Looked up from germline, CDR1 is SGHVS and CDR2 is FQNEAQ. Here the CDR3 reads CASSQARSGEQYV. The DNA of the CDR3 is TGTGCCAGCAGCCAGGCGCGGTCGGGGGAGCAGTACGTC.

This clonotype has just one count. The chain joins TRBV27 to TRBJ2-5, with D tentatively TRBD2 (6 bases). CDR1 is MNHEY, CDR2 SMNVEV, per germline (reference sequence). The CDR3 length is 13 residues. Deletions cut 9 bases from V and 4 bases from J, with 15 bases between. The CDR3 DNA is TGTGCCAGTGCCCCCAGGAGGGGAGAGACCCAGTACTTC. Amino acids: CASAPRRGETQYF.

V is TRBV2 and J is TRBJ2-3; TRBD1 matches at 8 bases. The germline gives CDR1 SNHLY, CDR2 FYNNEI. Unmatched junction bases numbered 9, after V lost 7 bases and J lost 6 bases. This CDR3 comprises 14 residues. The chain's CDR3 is CASKGQGPGDTQYF. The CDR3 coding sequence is TGTGCCAGCAAAGGACAGGGCCCGGGCGATACGCAGTATTTT.

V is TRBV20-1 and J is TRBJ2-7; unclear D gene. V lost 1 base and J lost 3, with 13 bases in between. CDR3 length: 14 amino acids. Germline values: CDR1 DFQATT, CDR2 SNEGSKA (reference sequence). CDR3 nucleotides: TGCAGTGCTAGAGCCCCCAGCTTCAACTACGAGCAGTACTTC. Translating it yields CSARAPSFNYEQYF.

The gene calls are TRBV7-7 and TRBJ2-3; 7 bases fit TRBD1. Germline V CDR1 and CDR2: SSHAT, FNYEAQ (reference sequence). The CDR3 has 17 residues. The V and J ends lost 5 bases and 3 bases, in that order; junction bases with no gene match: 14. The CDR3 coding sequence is TGTGCCAGCAGCCCTAGGACAGGCCGGTCCGGAACAGATACGCAGTATTTT. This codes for CASSPRTGRSGTDTQYF.

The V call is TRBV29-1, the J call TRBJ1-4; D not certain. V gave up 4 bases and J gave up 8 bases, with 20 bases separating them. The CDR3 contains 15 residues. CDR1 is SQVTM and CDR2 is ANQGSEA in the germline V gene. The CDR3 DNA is TGCAGCGTTGGAGAGCCCGGCCGCCTGGGGGAAAAACTGTTTTTT. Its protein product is CSVGEPGRLGEKLFF.